Below are 5 T cell receptor beta chains sequenced from a single sample in a study of PD-L1 blockade in urothelial cancer. Sequencing used immunoSEQ multiplex PCR; TCRdb keeps in-frame clones, though not all of them. The sample includes some 76,000 clones, 85% to 90% of them seen just once. The specimen comprised PBMCs, sampled around atezolizumab (anti-PD-L1) treatment. These TCRs come from a man in his 60s with urothelial cancer.

Only one count was recorded for this clone. V and J are TRBV27 and TRBJ2-7; 7 positions match TRBD2. In germline, CDR1 is MNHEY, CDR2 SMNVEV (reference sequence). CDR3 length equals 17 residues. J lost 4 bases, V lost 2 bases, and 14 bases had no gene match. The CDR3 loop reads CASSLINGAGEPYEQYF. The CDR3, as DNA: TGTGCCAGCAGTTTAATTAATGGGGCGGGGGAGCCTTACGAGCAGTACTTC.

The rearrangement joins TRBV28 to TRBJ1-2; the D is unclear. The CDR3 is 14 amino acids. CDR1 and CDR2 from the germline V gene are MDHEN and SYDVKM. V lost 0 bases, J lost 2 bases, and 7 bases lay in between. This CDR3 reads CASSLWQANYGYTF. The CDR3 nucleotides are TGTGCCAGCAGTTTATGGCAGGCGAACTATGGCTACACCTTC.

J is TRBJ1-3 and V is TRBV30, with D maybe TRBD1 (5 bases). The CDR3 consists of 14 residues. V dropped 4 bases and J dropped 10 bases, with 20 bases sitting between them. CDR1 is GTSNPN, CDR2 SVGIG, per germline (reference sequence). The CDR3 sequence: CAWTPPGHESTIYF. Here the CDR3 DNA reads TGTGCCTGGACCCCGCCCGGACATGAATCGACCATATATTTT.

The rearrangement links TRBV5-6 to TRBJ2-1; 15 bases are shared with TRBD2. With 4 bases clipped from V and 7 bases from J, the junction kept 12 bases outside the gene matches. There are 18 residues in the CDR3. The germline V gene encodes CDR1 SGHDT and CDR2 YYEEEE. CDR3 sequence: CASSLGTSGRRLSNEQFF. Here the CDR3 DNA reads TGTGCCAGCAGCCTCGGGACTAGCGGGAGGCGTCTTTCAAATGAGCAGTTCTTC.

This CDR3 is CASSLLAQLNTEAFF. CDR3 bases: TGCGCCAGCAGCCTCCTTGCACAGCTAAACACTGAAGCTTTCTTT. This chain links TRBV5-1 with TRBJ1-1; D gene uncertain. CDR3 length equals 15 residues. The germline V gene has CDR1 SGHRS and CDR2 YFSETQ. V was trimmed by 4 bases and J by 2 bases, leaving 15 bases between them.